There are a few counts of the clone carrying this T cell receptor beta chain. V was pared by 6 bases and J by 7 bases, with 18 bases of the junction left unmatched. There are 17 residues in the CDR3. CDR1 is LGHNA, CDR2 YNFKEQ, per germline. Templates that were synthetic TCR analogs were spiked into each PCR. Measured with immunoSEQ multiplex PCR; TCRdb has only the in-frame clones, and not every one. The repertoire holds around 110,000 clones, with approximately 90% as singletons. The data belong to a study of PD-L1 blockade in urothelial cancer. Time point specified: peripheral blood 6 weeks after treatment start. A total of 1 to 8 samples per patient were collected pretreatment and on-treatment.

This clonotype was obtained from a man in his 60s with urothelial cancer. Sequencing was performed on PBMCs, taken around atezolizumab (anti-PD-L1) treatment. This sequence joins TRBV4-2 and TRBJ1-2; 9 positions match TRBD1. Written as DNA, the CDR3 is TGTGCCAGCAGTAGAAGCACCGACCAAACAGGGGGCAGTGGCTACACCTTC. Its translation is CASSRSTDQTGGSGYTF.